One and the same sample provided the 28 T cell receptor beta chains below, sequenced in a study of shared clonotypes between healthy human individuals. Assay used: immunoSEQ multiplex PCR; TCRdb lists only in-frame clones, some missing. Of roughly 2,300,000 clones in the sample, 85% to 95% were seen once. Material for sequencing was naive CD4+ T cells from PBMCs. The subset: CD45RA+ positively selected. These receptors were obtained from a man in his late teens or twenties in good health. Some clones in this sample may be carry-over from other donors' samples.

This clone appeared a few times. The chain uses TRBV18 and TRBJ2-5; D is perhaps TRBD2 (5 bases). Germline V lookup: CDR1 KGHSH, CDR2 LQKENI. Between the trimmed V and J ends, which lost 4 bases and 3 bases, there was a span of 12 bases. The CDR3 is made up of 14 amino acids. CDR3 in DNA: TGTGCCAGCTCACGTTCTACCGGGGAAGAGACCCAGTACTTC. The encoded protein is CASSRSTGEETQYF.

This clone was recorded once. The genes are TRBV7-8 and TRBJ1-6; D might be TRBD1 (5 bases). The ends were cut back, 3 bases at V and 14 bases at J, with 14 bases in the middle. The CDR3 is made up of 13 amino acids. Germline CDR1 reads SGHVS; CDR2 reads FQNEAQ. CDR3 in DNA: TGTGCCAGCAGCTTTAGGGACCGCGTCTCCCTCCACTTT. It yields the protein CASSFRDRVSLHF.

V is TRBV15 and J is TRBJ1-5; perhaps TRBD1 as D (6 bases). Germline CDR1 and CDR2: LNHNV and YYDKDF (reference sequence). This CDR3 comprises 19 residues. With 0 bases removed from V and 7 bases from J, the gap between germline ends came to 25 bases. CDR3 loop: CATSRDLHRGAAGGQPQHF. For the CDR3, the DNA is TGTGCCACCAGCAGAGATCTTCATCGGGGGGCGGCCGGCGGACAGCCCCAGCATTTT.

The chain couples TRBV9 to TRBJ2-7; a possible D gene is TRBD2 (6 bases). The germline gives CDR1 SGDLS, CDR2 YYNGEE. V dropped 0 bases and J dropped 0 bases, with 10 bases sitting between them. The CDR3 extends over 15 amino acids. The CDR3 DNA reads as TGTGCCAGCAGCGTAGGCGGGACCCACTCCTACGAGCAGTACTTC. Its protein product is CASSVGGTHSYEQYF.

The genes are TRBV11-2 and TRBJ2-2, with D perhaps matching TRBD1 or TRBD2 (6 bases each). This CDR3 has 15 amino acids. CDR1 and CDR2 from the germline V gene are SGHAT and FQNNGV. The V gene lost 7 bases and the J gene lost 4 bases, with 16 bases spanning the gap. CDR3 loop: CASNKGGSRTGELFF. The CDR3 DNA reads as TGTGCCAGCAACAAAGGGGGGTCGCGCACCGGGGAGCTGTTTTTT.

This rearrangement joins TRBV5-1 to TRBJ2-7, with 9 bases aligning to TRBD1. The CDR3 covers 14 residues. The germline gives CDR1 SGHRS, CDR2 YFSETQ. The V gene end was trimmed by 5 bases and the J gene end by 5 bases; junction bases not matched to a gene: 8. The DNA for the CDR3 is TGCGCCAGCAGGACCCGGACAGGGGCCCACGAGCAGTACTTC. Encoded protein: CASRTRTGAHEQYF.

The chain links TRBV28 to TRBJ2-1; 9 bases fit TRBD1. CDR1 is MDHEN, CDR2 SYDVKM, per germline. This CDR3 is built from 15 residues. V dropped 5 bases and J dropped 7; count of bases not matched to a gene: 9. CDR3: CASSTTGGLRNEQFF. In DNA, the CDR3 is TGTGCCAGCAGTACCACAGGGGGCCTCCGGAATGAGCAGTTCTTC. Variable domain in full (rest from reference TRBV28 and TRBJ2-1): DVKVTQSSRYLVKRTGEKVFLECVQDMDHENMFWYRQDPGLGLRLIYFSYDVKMKEKGDIPEGYSVSREKKERFSLILESASTNQTSMYLCASSTTGGLRNEQFFGPGTRLTVL.

This chain joins TRBV5-1 and TRBJ1-3; D uncertain. The germline gives CDR1 SGHRS, CDR2 YFSETQ. CDR3 length: 13 residues. V was cut by 0 bases and J by 8 bases, with 9 bases left in between. CDR3 coding DNA: TGCGCCAGCAGCTTGGGGGGAGAACACACCATATATTTT. Translating gives CASSLGGEHTIYF.

The V and J genes are TRBV5-6 and TRBJ2-3; possibly TRBD2 for D (6 bases). Between the trimmed V and J ends, which lost 5 bases and 8 bases, there was a span of 12 bases. Germline loops: CDR1 SGHDT, CDR2 YYEEEE. The length of the CDR3 is 12 residues. The DNA of the CDR3 is TGTGCCAGCAGTCCAGTGGGGGGTACGCAGTATTTT. Protein product: CASSPVGGTQYF.

This chain connects TRBV29-1 to TRBJ1-5; no clear D gene. Per germline, CDR1 SQVTM and CDR2 ANQGSEA. CDR3 size: 13 residues. The V and J ends lost 7 bases and 4 bases respectively, with 14 bases between them. The CDR3 nucleotides read TGCAGCGCCGACATAGGAGATAATCAGCCCCAGCATTTT. This encodes CSADIGDNQPQHF.

The rearrangement uses TRBV7-8 and TRBJ1-3; 7 bases line up with TRBD1. Unmatched junction bases numbered 18, after V lost 5 bases and J lost 5 bases. The CDR3 is 18 amino acids. Germline V gives CDR1 SGHVS, CDR2 FQNEAQ. The chain's CDR3 is CASSRGSGVGGERNTIYF. In DNA, the CDR3 is TGTGCCAGCAGCCGCGGCTCGGGGGTAGGGGGCGAGAGAAACACCATATATTTT.

As to this clone: Other DNA sequences in the same sample also yield this CDR3. This chain joins TRBV2 and TRBJ2-3; 8 nucleotides align to TRBD1. Germline V gives CDR1 SNHLY, CDR2 FYNNEI. V shed 6 bases, J shed 0 bases, and the junction held 2 bases outside the gene matches. The CDR3 is 14 amino acids. The CDR3 DNA reads TGTGCCAGCAGCCGGACAGGGAGCACAGATACGCAGTATTTT. This sequence encodes CASSRTGSTDTQYF.

The chain joins TRBV7-3 to TRBJ2-2; tentative D call: TRBD1 (6 bases). CDR1 is SGHTA and CDR2 is FQGTGA in the germline V gene. V gave up 1 base and J gave up 4 bases, with 10 bases separating them. The CDR3 consists of 15 residues. CDR3 coding DNA: TGTGCCAGCAGCTTAAGACAGGAAGGCACCGGGGAGCTGTTTTTT. Residues: CASSLRQEGTGELFF.

V is TRBV20-1 and J is TRBJ2-7, with D uncertain. CDR1 is DFQATT and CDR2 is SNEGSKA in the germline V gene (reference sequence). V gave up 3 bases and J gave up 5 bases, with 8 bases separating them. The CDR3 covers 11 residues. The CDR3 is CSASWLHEQYF. The CDR3 nucleotides read TGCAGTGCTAGCTGGCTCCACGAGCAGTACTTC.

The V call is TRBV7-6, the J call TRBJ2-7; 10 bases align to TRBD2. Germline CDR1 and CDR2: SGHVS and FNYEAQ. V gave up 6 bases and J gave up 5 bases; unmatched junction bases: 7. CDR3 size: 14 residues. The CDR3, as DNA: TGTGCCAGCAGAAATCTAGCGGGAGACCACGAGCAGTACTTC. It encodes CASRNLAGDHEQYF.

Remarks on this clone: Within the sample, other DNA sequences also encode this same CDR3. This sequence joins TRBV11-2 and TRBJ2-5; D gene ambiguous. CDR1 and CDR2 from the germline V gene are SGHAT and FQNNGV. The CDR3 loop spans 13 amino acids. The V and J ends lost 1 base and 2 bases respectively, with 5 bases between them. CDR3 loop: CASSLGQQETQYF. CDR3 in DNA: TGTGCCAGCAGCTTAGGTCAGCAAGAGACCCAGTACTTC.

This chain's CDR3 is CASSSPAYRGAQPQHF. CDR3 sequence (DNA): TGTGCCAGCAGTTCCCCCGCTTACAGGGGGGCTCAGCCCCAGCATTTT. The chain uses TRBV28 and TRBJ1-5; TRBD1 agrees at 8 bases. This CDR3 contains 16 residues. CDR1 is MDHEN and CDR2 is SYDVKM in the germline V gene. Trimming took 4 bases from V and 6 from J; bases not matched to a gene: 11.

The chain couples TRBV10-3 to TRBJ2-5, with 9 bases aligning to TRBD2. Germline CDR1 and CDR2: ENHRY and SYGVKD. The CDR3 contains 16 residues. The V and J ends lost 7 bases and 5 bases, in that order; junction bases with no gene match: 14. Here the CDR3 DNA reads TGTGCCATCAAAGCGACTAGCGGAGGGACGCGGGAGACCCAGTACTTC. This codes for CAIKATSGGTRETQYF.

The chain recombines TRBV7-8 with TRBJ2-3; TRBD2 is a possible D gene (6 bases). V was trimmed by 4 bases and J by 2 bases, leaving 16 bases between them. The CDR3 has 16 amino acids. The germline V gene encodes CDR1 SGHVS and CDR2 FQNEAQ. The DNA of the CDR3 is TGTGCCAGCAGCTCAGACCGGCGGGGTTACACAGATACGCAGTATTTT. It specifies CASSSDRRGYTDTQYF. Full variable domain (outside the CDR3, taken from reference TRBV7-8 and TRBJ2-3): GAGVSQSPRYKVAKRGQDVALRCDPISGHVSLFWYQQALGQGPEFLTYFQNEAQLDKSGLPSDRFFAERPEGSVSTLKIQRTQQEDSAVYLCASSSDRRGYTDTQYFGPGTRLTVL.

The rearrangement joins TRBV7-2 to TRBJ2-1; TRBD1 matches 8 bases. This CDR3 is 16 amino acids long. The trim removed 0 bases at V and 7 bases at J, leaving 8 bases unmatched. CDR1 SGHTA and CDR2 FQGNSA come from the germline V gene. Here the CDR3 DNA reads TGTGCCAGCAGCTTAGCCGGAAGGACAGGGTTAAATGAGCAGTTCTTC. As protein: CASSLAGRTGLNEQFF.

This chain connects TRBV11-2 to TRBJ2-7; perhaps TRBD2 as D (6 bases). This CDR3 spans 13 amino acids. V lost 0 bases and J 6 bases, leaving 9 bases between the germline ends. Germline V lookup: CDR1 SGHAT, CDR2 FQNNGV. The CDR3 loop reads CASSLEGRGEQYF. The CDR3 DNA reads TGTGCCAGCAGCTTAGAGGGGCGGGGCGAGCAGTACTTC.

The chain combines TRBV6-4 with TRBJ2-1; D gene unclear. The CDR3 spans 15 residues. The germline V gene has CDR1 MRHNA and CDR2 SNTAGT. V was clipped by 5 bases and J by 9 bases, with 20 bases between them. DNA of the CDR3: TGTGCCAGCAGTTCCGCCCCACTCGGCCTGTTTGAGCAGTTCTTC. As protein: CASSSAPLGLFEQFF.

In DNA form, the CDR3 reads TGTGCCAGCAGCTTAGTACCAGAGAACCTCTACGAGCAGTACTTC. This sequence encodes CASSLVPENLYEQYF. V is TRBV7-2 and J is TRBJ2-7; no clear D gene. Trimming removed 1 base at V and 3 bases at J, with 13 bases between. Germline V gives CDR1 SGHTA, CDR2 FQGNSA. There are 15 residues in the CDR3.

A single count supports this clone. This sample includes further DNA sequences coding for the same CDR3. This sequence joins TRBV7-2 and TRBJ2-4; 7 bases align to TRBD1. From germline, CDR1 is SGHTA and CDR2 FQGNSA. The CDR3 has 14 residues. V shed 5 bases and J 2 bases; nucleotides not matched to a gene: 3. The CDR3 region has the DNA TGTGCCAGCAGCCTACAGGGGTCCAAAAACATTCAGTACTTC. Its translation: CASSLQGSKNIQYF. The variable domain in full, completed from reference TRBV7-2 and TRBJ2-4, reads GAGVSQSPSNKVTEKGKDVELRCDPISGHTALYWYRQSLGQGLEFLIYFQGNSAPDKSGLPSDRFSAERTGGSVSTLTIQRTQQEDSAVYLCASSLQGSKNIQYFGAGTRLSVL.

The CDR3 nucleotides are TGTGCCAGCGGGCGTTTCGTCGCTAGCACAGATACGCAGTATTTT. This codes for CASGRFVASTDTQYF. The chain joins TRBV27 to TRBJ2-3, with no clear D. CDR1 is MNHEY, CDR2 SMNVEV, per germline (reference sequence). V was trimmed by 8 bases and J by 0 bases, leaving 15 bases between them. The CDR3 extends over 15 amino acids.

The chain carries TRBV29-1 and TRBJ2-5; no clear D. Germline V gives CDR1 SQVTM, CDR2 ANQGSEA. The length of the CDR3 is 12 residues. The V end was cut by 7 bases, the J end by 3 bases, with 12 bases between. The CDR3 DNA is TGCAGCGCTGGAGAGATGGAAGAGACCCAGTACTTC. This gives the protein CSAGEMEETQYF.

The rearrangement joins TRBV19 to TRBJ1-5; D not certain. The CDR3 runs 17 residues. From germline, CDR1 is LNHDA and CDR2 SQIVND (reference sequence). V was shortened by 4 bases and J by 2 bases, with 18 bases between the two germline ends. CDR3 loop: CASSTAGSNRRNQPQHF. The CDR3 DNA is TGTGCCAGTAGTACAGCCGGGTCAAATCGACGCAATCAGCCCCAGCATTTT.

This rearrangement joins TRBV28 to TRBJ2-7, with 9 bases fitting TRBD1. The germline V gene has CDR1 MDHEN and CDR2 SYDVKM. The CDR3 has 15 amino acids. Trimming cost V 0 bases and J 3 bases; bases outside gene matches: 3. The CDR3 sequence: CASSLWTTGGYEQYF. For the CDR3, the DNA is TGTGCCAGCAGTTTATGGACGACAGGGGGCTACGAGCAGTACTTC.